A selection of T cell receptor beta chains follows, all from one sample in a study of OX40 agonist ivuxolimab in advanced cancers. TCRdb's copy holds only in-frame clones and misses some; the assay was immunoSEQ multiplex PCR. The sample carries tens of thousands of clones, around 84% recorded once. The sequences come from CD4+ or CD8+ T cells sorted from blood, collected in a trial of the OX40 agonist ivuxolimab. These receptors were taken from an adult with an advanced solid tumor such as melanoma, head and neck, liver or kidney cancer. The CDR3 runs from the conserved cysteine through the conserved F or W. The order of the fields is J gene, CDR3 length, D gene, clone size, V gene, CDR3 protein, CDR3 DNA. A D gene is named only where the DNA matches it firmly. Not all rows give a size; the values are once, few, many and, for expanded clones, a class.

j_gene: TRBJ2-1; len: 16; d_gene: .; abundance: .; v_gene: TRBV9; CDR3aa: CASSVGAQSSYNEQFF; CDR3nt: TGTGCCAGCAGCGTAGGGGCCCAAAGCTCCTACAATGAGCAGTTCTTC
j_gene: TRBJ1-1; len: 13; d_gene: .; abundance: .; v_gene: TRBV5-1; CDR3aa: CASSLVGGEEAFF; CDR3nt: TGCGCCAGCAGCTTGGTTGGAGGGGAAGAAGCTTTCTTT
j_gene: TRBJ2-5; len: 14; d_gene: .; abundance: .; v_gene: TRBV11-2; CDR3aa: CASSLEGVSETQYF; CDR3nt: TGTGCCAGCAGCTTAGAAGGGGTCAGTGAGACCCAGTACTTC
j_gene: TRBJ1-1; len: 16; d_gene: .; abundance: .; v_gene: TRBV4-1; CDR3aa: CASSQGTTGGRTEAFF; CDR3nt: TGCGCCAGCAGCCAAGGGACCACCGGGGGGAGAACTGAAGCTTTCTTT
j_gene: TRBJ2-5; len: 13; d_gene: .; abundance: .; v_gene: TRBV5-6; CDR3aa: CASSLRGKETQYF; CDR3nt: TGTGCCAGCAGCTTGAGGGGGAAAGAGACCCAGTACTTC
j_gene: TRBJ2-7; len: 15; d_gene: .; abundance: .; v_gene: TRBV6-5; CDR3aa: CASTPMAGLSVGQYF; CDR3nt: TGTGCCAGCACCCCTATGGCAGGTTTGTCGGTCGGGCAGTACTTC
j_gene: TRBJ2-7; len: 15; d_gene: .; abundance: .; v_gene: TRBV27; CDR3aa: CASSLRRAVDYEQYF; CDR3nt: TGTGCCAGCAGTTTACGGAGGGCCGTTGACTACGAGCAGTACTTC
j_gene: TRBJ2-3; len: 13; d_gene: .; abundance: .; v_gene: TRBV5-4; CDR3aa: CASSFPGADTQYF; CDR3nt: TGTGCCAGCAGCTTCCCGGGAGCAGATACGCAGTATTTT
j_gene: TRBJ2-7; len: 14; d_gene: .; abundance: few; v_gene: TRBV18; CDR3aa: CASSPVKGRHEQYF; CDR3nt: TGTGCCAGCTCACCAGTAAAGGGAAGGCACGAGCAGTACTTC
j_gene: TRBJ2-5; len: 16; d_gene: TRBD2; abundance: .; v_gene: TRBV19; CDR3aa: CASSTQTGTSGETQYF; CDR3nt: TGTGCCAGTAGTACTCAGACCGGGACTAGCGGAGAGACCCAGTACTTC
j_gene: TRBJ1-2; len: 16; d_gene: .; abundance: .; v_gene: TRBV23-1; CDR3aa: CASSQSSVRYRDGYTF; CDR3nt: TGCGCCAGCAGTCAATCGTCGGTTAGGTATCGGGATGGCTACACCTTC
j_gene: TRBJ2-3; len: 16; d_gene: .; abundance: .; v_gene: TRBV5-1; CDR3aa: CASSLGQGGGTDTQYF; CDR3nt: TGCGCCAGCAGCTTGGGGCAGGGTGGGGGCACAGATACGCAGTATTTT
j_gene: TRBJ2-1; len: 15; d_gene: .; abundance: .; v_gene: TRBV9; CDR3aa: CASSESGADYNEQFF; CDR3nt: TGTGCCAGCAGCGAAAGCGGAGCGGACTACAATGAGCAGTTCTTC
j_gene: TRBJ1-1; len: 13; d_gene: .; abundance: .; v_gene: TRBV9; CDR3aa: CASSVGRNTEAFF; CDR3nt: TGTGCCAGCAGCGTAGGGCGGAACACTGAAGCTTTCTTT
j_gene: TRBJ1-5; len: 15; d_gene: TRBD1; abundance: .; v_gene: TRBV6-5; CDR3aa: CASSSDDRGSQPQHF; CDR3nt: TGTGCCAGCAGTTCCGACGACAGGGGGAGTCAGCCCCAGCATTTT
j_gene: TRBJ1-2; len: 13; d_gene: TRBD1; abundance: .; v_gene: TRBV29-1; CDR3aa: CSVAGTGYNGYTF; CDR3nt: TGCAGCGTGGCCGGGACAGGTTATAATGGCTACACCTTC
j_gene: TRBJ2-1; len: 15; d_gene: TRBD1; abundance: .; v_gene: TRBV28; CDR3aa: CASVSGDRGLNEQFF; CDR3nt: TGTGCCAGCGTCTCGGGGGACAGGGGGCTAAATGAGCAGTTCTTC
j_gene: TRBJ1-4; len: 11; d_gene: .; abundance: .; v_gene: TRBV19; CDR3aa: CASSIREKLFF; CDR3nt: TGTGCCAGTAGTATAAGGGAAAAACTGTTTTTT
j_gene: TRBJ2-3; len: 11; d_gene: .; abundance: .; v_gene: TRBV7-9; CDR3aa: CASSLGGTQYF; CDR3nt: TGTGCCAGCAGCTTAGGTGGTACGCAGTATTTT
j_gene: TRBJ1-5; len: 13; d_gene: .; abundance: once; v_gene: TRBV5-6; CDR3aa: CASSGGRDQPQHF; CDR3nt: TGTGCCAGCAGCGGAGGCAGGGATCAGCCCCAGCATTTT